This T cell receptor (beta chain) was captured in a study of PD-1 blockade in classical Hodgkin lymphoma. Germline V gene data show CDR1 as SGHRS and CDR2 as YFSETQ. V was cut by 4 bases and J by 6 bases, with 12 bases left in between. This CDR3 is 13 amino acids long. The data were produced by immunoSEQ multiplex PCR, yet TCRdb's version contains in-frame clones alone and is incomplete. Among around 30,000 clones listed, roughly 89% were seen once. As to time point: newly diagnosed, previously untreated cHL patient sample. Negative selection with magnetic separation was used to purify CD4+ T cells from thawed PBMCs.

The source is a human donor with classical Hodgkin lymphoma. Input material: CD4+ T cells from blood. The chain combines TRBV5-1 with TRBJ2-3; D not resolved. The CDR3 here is CASSTMDGDTQYF. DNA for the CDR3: TGCGCCAGCAGCACAATGGACGGGGATACGCAGTATTTT.